This T cell receptor (beta chain) was recovered during a study of technical replicates of blood from a few donors. Clones were read by immunoSEQ multiplex PCR, and TCRdb kept only the in-frame ones, dropping some. The sample gives under 75,000 clones, approximately 94% of which show up once; around 0.37% is in the top ten. This clone was found once. The TCR comes from a human donor in good health. Source material: T cells isolated from PBMCs.

CDR3 residues: CASRQAYNEQFF. The CDR3 DNA is TGTGCCAGCAGGCAGGCCTACAATGAGCAGTTCTTC. The chain uses TRBV28 and TRBJ2-1; D unclear. The CDR3 has 12 residues. Trimming left V 6 bases short and J 2 bases short, with 5 bases between. Germline CDR1 is MDHEN and CDR2 is SYDVKM.